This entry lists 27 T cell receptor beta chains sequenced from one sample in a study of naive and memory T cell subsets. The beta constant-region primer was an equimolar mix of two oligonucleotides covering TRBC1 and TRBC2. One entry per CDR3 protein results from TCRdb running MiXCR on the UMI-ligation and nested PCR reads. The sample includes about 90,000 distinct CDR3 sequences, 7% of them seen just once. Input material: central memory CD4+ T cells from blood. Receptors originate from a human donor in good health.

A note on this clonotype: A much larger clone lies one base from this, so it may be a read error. The CDR3 reads CSAISRQGLSYEQYF. The CDR3 DNA reads as TGCAGTGCTATCTCGAGACAGGGTCTGTCCTACGAGCAGTACTTC. The chain carries TRBV20-1 and TRBJ2-7, with TRBD1 matching over 7 bases. Germline CDR1 is DFQATT and CDR2 is SNEGSKA (reference sequence). Trimming removed 4 bases from V and 1 base from J; junction bases left unmatched: 10. The CDR3 runs to 15 residues.

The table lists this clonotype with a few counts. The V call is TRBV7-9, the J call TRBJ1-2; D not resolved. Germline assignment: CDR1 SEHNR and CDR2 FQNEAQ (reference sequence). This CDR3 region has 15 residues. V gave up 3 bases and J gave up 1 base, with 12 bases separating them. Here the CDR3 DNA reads TGTGCCAGCAGCTTGGGCGGAGATTTTAACTATGGCTACACCTTC. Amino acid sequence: CASSLGGDFNYGYTF. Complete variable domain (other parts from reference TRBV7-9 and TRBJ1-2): DTGVSQNPRHKITKRGQNVTFRCDPISEHNRLYWYRQTLGQGPEFLTYFQNEAQLEKSRLLSDRFSAERPKGSFSTLEIQRTEQGDSAMYLCASSLGGDFNYGYTFGSGTRLTVV.

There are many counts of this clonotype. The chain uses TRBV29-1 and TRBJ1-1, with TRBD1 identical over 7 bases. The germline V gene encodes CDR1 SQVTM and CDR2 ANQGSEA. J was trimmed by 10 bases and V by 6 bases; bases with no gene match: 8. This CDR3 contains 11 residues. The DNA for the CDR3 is TGCAGCGTGCACAGGGGTTTAGGAGCTTTCTTT. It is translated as CSVHRGLGAFF.

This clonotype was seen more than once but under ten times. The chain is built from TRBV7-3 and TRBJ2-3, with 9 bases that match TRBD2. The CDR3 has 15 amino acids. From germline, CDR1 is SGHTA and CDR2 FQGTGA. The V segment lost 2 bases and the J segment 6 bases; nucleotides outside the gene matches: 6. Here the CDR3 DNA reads TGTGCCAGCAGCTTACGCGGGGGGGCCGGTGATACGCAGTATTTT. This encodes CASSLRGGAGDTQYF.

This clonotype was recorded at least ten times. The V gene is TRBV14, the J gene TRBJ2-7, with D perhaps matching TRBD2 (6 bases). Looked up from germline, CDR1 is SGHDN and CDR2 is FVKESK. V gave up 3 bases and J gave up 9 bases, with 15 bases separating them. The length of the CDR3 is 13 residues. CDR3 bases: TGTGCCAGCAGCCAGACCCAGGCGGGGACGCAGTACTTC. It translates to CASSQTQAGTQYF.

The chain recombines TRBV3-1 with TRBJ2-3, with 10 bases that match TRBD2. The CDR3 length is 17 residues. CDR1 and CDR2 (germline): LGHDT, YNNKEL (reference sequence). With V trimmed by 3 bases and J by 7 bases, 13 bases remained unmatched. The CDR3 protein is CASSQNPSGGPVNTQYF. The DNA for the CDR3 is TGTGCCAGCAGCCAGAACCCTAGCGGGGGCCCCGTAAATACGCAGTATTTT.

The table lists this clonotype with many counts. The CDR3 nucleotides read TGTGCCAGCAGTGACTGGGGAAACACCATATATTTT. It specifies CASSDWGNTIYF. The gene calls are TRBV7-7 and TRBJ1-3; D gene ambiguous. Germline-derived CDR1 and CDR2 are SSHAT and FNYEAQ (reference sequence). The CDR3 runs 12 residues. The V end was cut by 6 bases, the J end by 4 bases, with 7 bases between.

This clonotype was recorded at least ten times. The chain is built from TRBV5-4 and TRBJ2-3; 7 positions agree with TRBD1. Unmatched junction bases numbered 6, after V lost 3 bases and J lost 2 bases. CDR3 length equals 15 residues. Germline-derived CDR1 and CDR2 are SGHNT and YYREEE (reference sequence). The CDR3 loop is CASSSRQGDTDTQYF. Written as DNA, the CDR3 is TGTGCCAGCAGCTCCCGACAGGGCGACACAGATACGCAGTATTTT.

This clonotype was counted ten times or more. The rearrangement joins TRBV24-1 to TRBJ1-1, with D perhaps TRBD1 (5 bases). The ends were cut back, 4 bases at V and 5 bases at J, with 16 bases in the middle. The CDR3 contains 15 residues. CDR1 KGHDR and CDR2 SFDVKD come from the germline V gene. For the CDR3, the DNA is TGTGCCACCAGTGAGGCCGGGACGTCGGGGACTGAAGCTTTCTTT. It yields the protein CATSEAGTSGTEAFF.

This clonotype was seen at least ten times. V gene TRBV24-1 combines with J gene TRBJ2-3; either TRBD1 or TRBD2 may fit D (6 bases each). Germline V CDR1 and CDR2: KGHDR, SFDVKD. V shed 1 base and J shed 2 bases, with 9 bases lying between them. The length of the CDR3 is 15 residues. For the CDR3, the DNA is TGTGCCACCAGTGATTTTGGGGGGCCCACAGATACGCAGTATTTT. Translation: CATSDFGGPTDTQYF.

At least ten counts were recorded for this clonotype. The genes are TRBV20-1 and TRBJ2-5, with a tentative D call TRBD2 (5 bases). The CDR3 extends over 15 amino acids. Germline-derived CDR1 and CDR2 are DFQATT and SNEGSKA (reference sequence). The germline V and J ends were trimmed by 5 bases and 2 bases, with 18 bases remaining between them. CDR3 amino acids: CSAEGWAALQETQYF. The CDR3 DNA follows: TGCAGTGCTGAGGGATGGGCAGCCCTACAAGAGACCCAGTACTTC.

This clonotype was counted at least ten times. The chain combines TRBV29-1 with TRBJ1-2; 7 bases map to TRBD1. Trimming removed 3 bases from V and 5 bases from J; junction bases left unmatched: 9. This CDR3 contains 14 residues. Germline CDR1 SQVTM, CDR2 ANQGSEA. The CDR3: CSVDLGQRQYGYTF. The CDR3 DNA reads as TGCAGCGTTGATTTGGGACAGAGACAATATGGCTACACCTTC.

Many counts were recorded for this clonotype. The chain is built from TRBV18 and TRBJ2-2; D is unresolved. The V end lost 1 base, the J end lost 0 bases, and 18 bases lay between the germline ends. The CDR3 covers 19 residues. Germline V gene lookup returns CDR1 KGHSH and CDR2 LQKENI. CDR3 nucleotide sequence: TGTGCCAGCTCACCACGCCTAGGGCAGGCGAGAGCGAACACCGGGGAGCTGTTTTTT. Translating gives CASSPRLGQARANTGELFF.

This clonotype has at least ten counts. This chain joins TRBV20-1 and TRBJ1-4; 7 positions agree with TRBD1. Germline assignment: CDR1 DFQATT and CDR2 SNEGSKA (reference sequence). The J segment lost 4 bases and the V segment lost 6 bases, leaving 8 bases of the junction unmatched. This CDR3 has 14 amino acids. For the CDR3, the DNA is TGCAGTGCCTACCTGGCAGGGGGTAATGAAAAACTGTTTTTT. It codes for CSAYLAGGNEKLFF.

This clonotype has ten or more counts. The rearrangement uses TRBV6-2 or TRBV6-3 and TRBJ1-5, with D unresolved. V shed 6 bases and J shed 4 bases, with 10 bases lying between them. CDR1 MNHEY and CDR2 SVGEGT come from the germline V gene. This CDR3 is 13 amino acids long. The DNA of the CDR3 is TGTGCCAGCAGCTGGACGGTGAATCAGCCCCAGCATTTT. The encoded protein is CASSWTVNQPQHF.

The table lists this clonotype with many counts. CDR3 DNA sequence: TGTGCCAGCAGCTTAATTGAGTTAAGCAATGAGCAGTTCTTC. Amino acids: CASSLIELSNEQFF. The rearrangement joins TRBV11-2 to TRBJ2-1; D not certain. Germline V lookup: CDR1 SGHAT, CDR2 FQNNGV. CDR3 length: 14 residues. Trimming cost V 2 bases and J 6 bases, with 11 bases left between them.

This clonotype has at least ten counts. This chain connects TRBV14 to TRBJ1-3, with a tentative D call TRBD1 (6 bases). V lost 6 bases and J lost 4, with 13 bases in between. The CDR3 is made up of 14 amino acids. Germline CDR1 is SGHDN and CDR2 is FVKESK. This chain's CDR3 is CASRPGTQGNTIYF. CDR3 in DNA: TGTGCCAGCAGGCCCGGGACACAGGGAAACACCATATATTTT.

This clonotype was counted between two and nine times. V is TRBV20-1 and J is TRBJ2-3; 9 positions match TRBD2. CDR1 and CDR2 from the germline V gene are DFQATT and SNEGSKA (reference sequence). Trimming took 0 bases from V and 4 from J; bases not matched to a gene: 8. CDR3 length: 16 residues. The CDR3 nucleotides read TGCAGTGCTAGAGATCATTTACGCGGGGGGGCAGATACGCAGTATTTT. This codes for CSARDHLRGGADTQYF.

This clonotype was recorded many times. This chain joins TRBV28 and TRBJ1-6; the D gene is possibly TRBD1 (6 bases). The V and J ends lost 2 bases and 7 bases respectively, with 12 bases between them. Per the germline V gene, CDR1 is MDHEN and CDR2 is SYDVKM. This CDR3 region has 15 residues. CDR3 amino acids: CASSLDNRANSPLHF. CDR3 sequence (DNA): TGTGCCAGCAGTTTAGACAACAGGGCCAATTCACCCCTCCACTTT.

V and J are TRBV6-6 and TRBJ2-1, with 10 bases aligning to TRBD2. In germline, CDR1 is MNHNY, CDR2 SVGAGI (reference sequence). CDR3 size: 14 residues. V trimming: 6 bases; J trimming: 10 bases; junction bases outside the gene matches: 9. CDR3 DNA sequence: TGTGCCAGCAGAACCGGCCTAGCGGGAGTCGAGCAGTTCTTC. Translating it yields CASRTGLAGVEQFF.

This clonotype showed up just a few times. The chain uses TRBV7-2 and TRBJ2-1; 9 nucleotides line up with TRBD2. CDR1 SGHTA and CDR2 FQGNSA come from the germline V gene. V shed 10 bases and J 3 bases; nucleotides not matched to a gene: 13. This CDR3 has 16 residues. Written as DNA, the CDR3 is TGTGCCACCGACACGCGGTTAGCGGGGGTCTACAATGAGCAGTTCTTC. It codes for CATDTRLAGVYNEQFF.

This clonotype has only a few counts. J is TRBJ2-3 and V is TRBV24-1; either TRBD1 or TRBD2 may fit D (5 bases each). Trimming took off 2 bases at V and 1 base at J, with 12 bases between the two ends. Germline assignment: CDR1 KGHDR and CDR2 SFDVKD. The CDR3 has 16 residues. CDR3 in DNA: TGTGCCACCAGTGATTGGGGGAGTACCGGCACAGATACGCAGTATTTT. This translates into CATSDWGSTGTDTQYF.

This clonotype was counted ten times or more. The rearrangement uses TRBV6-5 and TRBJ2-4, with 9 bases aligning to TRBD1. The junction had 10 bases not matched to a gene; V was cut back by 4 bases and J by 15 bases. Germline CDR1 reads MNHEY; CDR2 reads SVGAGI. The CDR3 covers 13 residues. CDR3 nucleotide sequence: TGTGCCAGCAGTTCCATCCGGGACAGGGCACCGTACTTC. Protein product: CASSSIRDRAPYF.

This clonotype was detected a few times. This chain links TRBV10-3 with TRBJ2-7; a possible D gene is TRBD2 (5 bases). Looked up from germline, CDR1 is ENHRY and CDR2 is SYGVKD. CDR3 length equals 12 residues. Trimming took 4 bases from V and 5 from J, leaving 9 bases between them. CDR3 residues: CAISVGADEQYF. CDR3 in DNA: TGTGCCATCAGTGTCGGAGCGGACGAGCAGTACTTC.

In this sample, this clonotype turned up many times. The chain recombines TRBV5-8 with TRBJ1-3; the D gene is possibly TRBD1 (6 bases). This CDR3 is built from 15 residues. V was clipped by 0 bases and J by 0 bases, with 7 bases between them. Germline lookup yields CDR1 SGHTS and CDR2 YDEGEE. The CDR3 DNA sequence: TGTGCCAGCAGCTTGGGACAGGTCTCTGGAAACACCATATATTTT. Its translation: CASSLGQVSGNTIYF.

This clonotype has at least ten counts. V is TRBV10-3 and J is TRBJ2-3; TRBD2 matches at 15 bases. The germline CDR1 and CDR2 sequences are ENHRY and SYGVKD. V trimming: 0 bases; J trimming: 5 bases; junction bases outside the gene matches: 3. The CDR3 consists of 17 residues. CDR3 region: CAISESPGLAGGDTQYF. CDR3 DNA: TGTGCCATCAGTGAGTCTCCGGGACTAGCGGGAGGAGATACGCAGTATTTT.

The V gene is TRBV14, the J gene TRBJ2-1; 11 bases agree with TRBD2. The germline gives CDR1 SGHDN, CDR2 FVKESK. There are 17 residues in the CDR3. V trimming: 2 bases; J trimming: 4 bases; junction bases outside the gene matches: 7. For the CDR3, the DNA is TGTGCCAGCAGCCAAAACCCCAGACTAGCGGGATACAATGAGCAGTTCTTC. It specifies CASSQNPRLAGYNEQFF.